The sample holds many counts of the clone carrying this T cell receptor (beta chain). The target antigen is unknown. The germline CDR1 and CDR2 sequences are SGHTA and FQGNSA. The CDR3 spans 13 residues. V was pared by 5 bases and J by 4 bases, with 2 bases of the junction left unmatched. TCR beta VDJ and CDR3 profiles were obtained from a genomic DNA template. MiXCR, run by TCRdb on the reads, gives a single entry per CDR3 protein. Of under 200,000 distinct CDR3 sequences in the sample, roughly half are singletons; the top ten hold roughly 3.2%. The sample belongs to a study of CD8+CD57+ T cells in acquired aplastic anemia. Study-wide points: For CD8+ Simpson's diversity, patients and controls showed no significant difference. Overlapping CD8+ CDR3 repertoires of patients and controls contained around 30 shared sequences.

Patients who underwent sequencing had shown CD8+CD57+ cell expansion by flow cytometry. The clonotype comes from a human donor with aplastic anemia. Sequencing input: sorted CD4+, CD8+, or CD8+CD57+ T cells (not recorded which) from PBMCs. This chain uses TRBV7-2 with TRBJ2-5, with TRBD1 identical over 9 bases. The CDR3 reads CASSRQGGETQYF. Written as DNA, the CDR3 is TGTGCCAGCAGCCGACAGGGGGGAGAGACCCAGTACTTC.